This paragraph covers one T cell receptor (beta chain) sequence. Antigen: not known. This entry is derived from a study of blood T cells in healthy people across ages. Whole-study findings and limits: Versus aged donors, long-lived donors had higher diversity and more naive CD4+ cells. Estimated diversity across one million T cells was deemed an underestimate. Unsorted PBMCs prevented conclusive naive versus antigen-experienced comparison.

The ends were cut back, 4 bases at V and 3 bases at J, with 22 bases in the middle. Germline V gene lookup returns CDR1 LGHDT and CDR2 YNNKEL (reference sequence). The CDR3 contains 18 residues. All donors came from Russia, were Caucasian and healthy, and spanned ages about 6 to 95. The second PCR ran roughly 6 to 11 cycles with a sample-barcoded 5' primer and J-beta primers. One entry per CDR3 protein, called by TCRdb with MiXCR from the 5' RACE reads. The data contain around 1,100,000 distinct CDR3 sequences, about two fifths of them seen just once; the ten biggest clones take up 13%. Source material: blood. The V gene is TRBV3-1, the J gene TRBJ1-5; D is unresolved. This clonotype was obtained from a young man in good health. The CDR3: CASSPLKRHNTYNQPQHF. The DNA for the CDR3 is TGTGCCAGCAGCCCTTTAAAGCGTCATAACACCTACAATCAGCCCCAGCATTTT.